This T cell receptor (beta chain) was identified during a study of STAT5B mutations in CD4+ large granular lymphocyte leukemia. The study's findings and limits: Without putative leukemic clones, patient CD4-sorted repertoires remained more clonal than healthy CD4+ repertoires. The CD4+ versus CD8+ T-LGLL clonality difference may reflect limited sample size. 8/27 top patient clones versus 2/35 control clones were TRBV06-family.

The method was immunoSEQ multiplex PCR; TCRdb's version includes in-frame clones alone and lacks a portion of them. The data contain around 35,000 clones, around nine tenths of them singletons. The germline CDR1 and CDR2 sequences are SQVTM and ANQGSEA. V lost 4 bases, J lost 2 bases, and 11 bases lay in between. This CDR3 has 13 residues. Notes on this clone: Its antigen remains unidentified.

The source of this sequence is a human donor in good health. The gene calls are TRBV29-1 and TRBJ2-5, with TRBD2 as a possible D gene (5 bases). The sequencing input was CD4+ T cells from blood buffy coats. The CDR3 loop is CSVGAGPQETQYF. CDR3 DNA sequence: TGCAGCGTTGGGGCGGGCCCACAAGAGACCCAGTACTTC.